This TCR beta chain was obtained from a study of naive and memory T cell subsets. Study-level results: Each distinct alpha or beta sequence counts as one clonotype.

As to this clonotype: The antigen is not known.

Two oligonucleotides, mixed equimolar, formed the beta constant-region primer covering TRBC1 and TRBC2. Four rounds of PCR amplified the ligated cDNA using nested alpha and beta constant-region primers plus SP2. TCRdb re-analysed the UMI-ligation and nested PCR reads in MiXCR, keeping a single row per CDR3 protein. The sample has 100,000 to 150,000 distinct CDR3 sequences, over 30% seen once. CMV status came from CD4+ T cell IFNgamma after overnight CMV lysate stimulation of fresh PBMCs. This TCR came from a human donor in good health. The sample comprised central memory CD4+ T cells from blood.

CDR3 amino acids: CASSPEPEETQYF. The CDR3 DNA sequence: TGTGCCAGCAGCCCAGAGCCGGAGGAGACCCAGTACTTC. The chain is built from TRBV7-2 and TRBJ2-5; D gene ambiguous. This CDR3 has 13 amino acids. CDR1 and CDR2 (germline): SGHTA, FQGNSA. With 5 bases removed from V and 5 bases from J, the gap between germline ends came to 12 bases.